The 25 T cell receptor beta chains below all came from one sample that was sequenced in a study of blood T cell repertoires in COVID-19. Repertoires were generated with immunoSEQ multiplex PCR, while TCRdb's copy carries only in-frame clones and drops some. The sample has about 400,000 clones, 88% seen once. The sequenced sample was PBMCs or T cells enriched from blood (not recorded which). The receptor set was obtained from a woman aged 40 to 50 with acute COVID-19.

The chain joins TRBV19 to TRBJ1-2, with a tentative D call TRBD1 (5 bases). Trimming took 2 bases from V and 4 from J, leaving 11 bases between them. This CDR3 is 14 amino acids long. In germline, CDR1 is LNHDA, CDR2 SQIVND (reference sequence). CDR3 coding DNA: TGTGCCAGTAGTATAACAGGAATCTTCTATGGCTACACCTTC. It translates to CASSITGIFYGYTF. The entire variable domain, with the rest obtained from reference TRBV19 and TRBJ1-2, is as follows: DGGITQSPKYLFRKEGQNVTLSCEQNLNHDAMYWYRQDPGQGLRLIYYSQIVNDFQKGDIAEGYSVSREKKESFPLTVTSAQKNPTAFYLCASSITGIFYGYTFGSGTRLTVV.

J is TRBJ2-5 and V is TRBV5-1; 9 nucleotides agree with TRBD1. Germline assignment: CDR1 SGHRS and CDR2 YFSETQ. The CDR3 spans 15 residues. V lost 2 bases and J lost 5; bases outside the gene matches: 7. In nucleotides, the CDR3 is TGCGCCAGCAGCTTAACAGGGGGCCAAGTGGAGACCCAGTACTTC. This encodes CASSLTGGQVETQYF. The full variable domain, with the rest looked up from reference TRBV5-1 and TRBJ2-5, is KAGVTQTPRYLIKTRGQQVTLSCSPISGHRSVSWYQQTPGQGLQFLFEYFSETQRNKGNFPGRFSGRQFSNSRSEMNVSTLELGDSALYLCASSLTGGQVETQYFGPGTRLLVL.

This chain uses TRBV7-8 with TRBJ2-7, with 9 bases lining up with TRBD2. This CDR3 region has 14 residues. Germline CDR1 is SGHVS and CDR2 is FQNEAQ. Trimming removed 6 bases from V and 5 bases from J; junction bases left unmatched: 8. The CDR3 bases are TGTGCCAGCAGGTCATCTGCGGGGGGGCACGAGCAGTACTTC. It translates to CASRSSAGGHEQYF.

The CDR3 region is CASRAPLQTISGNTIYF. The CDR3 DNA reads as TGTGCCAGCAGAGCCCCGCTGCAGACAATCTCTGGAAACACCATATATTTT. V usage is TRBV2 and J usage is TRBJ1-3; D remains ambiguous. The CDR3 spans 17 residues. Germline CDR1 is SNHLY and CDR2 is FYNNEI. V lost 6 bases and J 0 bases, leaving 18 bases between the germline ends. The full variable domain, in which reference TRBV2 and TRBJ1-3 provide the parts outside the CDR3, is EPEVTQTPSHQVTQMGQEVILRCVPISNHLYFYWYRQILGQKVEFLVSFYNNEISEKSEIFDDQFSVERPDGSNFTLKIRSTKLEDSAMYFCASRAPLQTISGNTIYFGEGSWLTVV.

This clone was counted a single time. The chain has TRBV11-3 and TRBJ2-3; a weak D match, TRBD2 (6 bases). V dropped 5 bases and J dropped 1 base, with 16 bases sitting between them. The germline gives CDR1 SGHNT, CDR2 YENEEA. The CDR3 contains 16 residues. The CDR3 DNA sequence: TGTGCCAGCAGCCTCGCGGGGCGGGACGGCACAGATACGCAGTATTTT. This codes for CASSLAGRDGTDTQYF.

The gene calls are TRBV5-4 and TRBJ2-3; no definite D call. V gave up 0 bases and J gave up 1 base, with 6 bases separating them. This CDR3 spans 14 amino acids. The germline CDR1 and CDR2 sequences are SGHNT and YYREEE (reference sequence). This chain's CDR3 is CASSLEIGTDTQYF. DNA of the CDR3: TGTGCCAGCAGCTTGGAGATAGGCACAGATACGCAGTATTTT.

Regarding this clone: The junction departs from germline at one end; a sequencing error may be responsible. V usage is TRBV5-1 and J usage is TRBJ1-1; 9 nucleotides line up with TRBD1. The germline V gene encodes CDR1 SGHRS and CDR2 YFSETQ. This CDR3 comprises 13 residues. CDR3: CASRQGVKTEAFF. CDR3 nucleotides: TGCGCCAGCCGACAGGGGGTGAAGACTGAAGCTTTCTTT.

CDR3 in DNA: TGTGCCAGCAGGGGGACAGGGCGGACCGGGGAGCTGTTTTTT. Protein sequence: CASRGTGRTGELFF. The rearrangement links TRBV27 to TRBJ2-2; 9 bases are a match to TRBD1. V trimming: 6 bases; J trimming: 5 bases; junction bases outside the gene matches: 4. The CDR3 covers 14 residues. Germline V gene data show CDR1 as MNHEY and CDR2 as SMNVEV (reference sequence).

The chain has TRBV30 and TRBJ1-1, with D hard to call. Looked up from germline, CDR1 is GTSNPN and CDR2 is SVGIG (reference sequence). Trimming took 4 bases from V and 1 from J, leaving 10 bases between them. The CDR3 loop spans 13 amino acids. The CDR3 DNA follows: TGTGCCTGGATTGCGCGTGGGAACACTGAAGCTTTCTTT. Its protein product is CAWIARGNTEAFF.

J is TRBJ1-2 and V is TRBV3-1 (or the pseudogene TRBV3-2); D is unresolved. Trimming took 0 bases from V and 5 from J, leaving 10 bases between them. The CDR3 is 14 residues long. Germline assignment: CDR1 LGHDT and CDR2 YNNKEL (reference sequence). As DNA, the CDR3 is TGTGCCAGCAGCCAAGAGGTCGGGGTATATGGCTACACCTTC. Protein: CASSQEVGVYGYTF.

The chain recombines TRBV12-3 or TRBV12-4 with TRBJ1-1, with TRBD1 matching over 7 bases. Losses at the gene ends were 5 bases for V and 4 bases for J; bases not matched to a gene: 4. The CDR3 is 13 amino acids. The CDR3 sequence is CASSLRTGTEAFF. CDR3 sequence (DNA): TGTGCCAGCAGTCTCCGGACAGGCACTGAAGCTTTCTTT.

In DNA form, the CDR3 reads TGTGCCAGCAGTGAAGTGGCAGGGGTTTCCGAGCAGTACTTC. Its protein product is CASSEVAGVSEQYF. V is TRBV25-1 and J is TRBJ2-7; maybe TRBD1 (6 bases). Trimming removed 2 bases at V and 6 bases at J, with 14 bases between. CDR3 length: 14 amino acids. Germline assignment: CDR1 MGHDK and CDR2 SYGVNS.

This clone was counted at least ten times. The chain has TRBV5-6 and TRBJ1-2; the D gene is possibly TRBD1 (6 bases). In germline, CDR1 is SGHDT, CDR2 YYEEEE. The germline V and J ends were trimmed by 1 base and 7 bases, with 8 bases remaining between them. The CDR3 consists of 12 residues. The CDR3 reads CASSLRGAGYTF. Written as DNA, the CDR3 is TGTGCCAGCAGCTTGCGGGGGGCTGGCTACACCTTC.

The chain couples TRBV6-5 to TRBJ1-1, with D possibly TRBD1 on 5 matching bases. The CDR3 runs to 15 residues. V was trimmed by 6 bases and J by 1 base, leaving 15 bases between them. Germline-derived CDR1 and CDR2 are MNHEY and SVGAGI. The CDR3 coding sequence is TGTGCCAGCAGAAACCTCAGGGAAAAGAACACTGAAGCTTTCTTT. This codes for CASRNLREKNTEAFF.

The chain has TRBV3-1 (or the pseudogene TRBV3-2) and TRBJ2-3; TRBD2 matches 10 bases. With 1 base clipped from V and 4 bases from J, the junction kept 11 bases outside the gene matches. CDR1 and CDR2 (germline): LGHDT, YNNKEL (reference sequence). This CDR3 is built from 18 residues. The CDR3 bases are TGTGCCAGCAGCCAAGTCCTAGCGGGGGCCTTATCTCCAGATACGCAGTATTTT. It translates to CASSQVLAGALSPDTQYF.

This rearrangement joins TRBV5-6 to TRBJ2-7; maybe TRBD1 (6 bases). The CDR3 runs to 14 residues. CDR1 and CDR2 from the germline V gene are SGHDT and YYEEEE. The ends were cut back, 1 base at V and 2 bases at J, with 10 bases in the middle. The CDR3 sequence is CASSLLQGPYEQYF. As DNA, the CDR3 is TGTGCCAGCAGCTTGCTACAGGGCCCCTACGAGCAGTACTTC.

The chain combines TRBV5-8 with TRBJ1-4, with 8 bases matching TRBD1. With V trimmed by 3 bases and J by 8 bases, 15 bases remained unmatched. Germline V gene data show CDR1 as SGHTS and CDR2 as YDEGEE. The CDR3 length is 17 residues. The CDR3 DNA reads TGTGCCAGCAGCTCTGACAGGGGTGGGGCATGGTCAGAAAAACTGTTTTTT. It is translated as CASSSDRGGAWSEKLFF.

This clone was seen only a few times. V and J are TRBV27 and TRBJ2-7, with 7 bases fitting TRBD2. Losses at the gene ends were 2 bases for V and 5 bases for J; bases not matched to a gene: 9. The CDR3 covers 15 residues. Germline V CDR1 and CDR2: MNHEY, SMNVEV (reference sequence). CDR3 nucleotides: TGTGCCAGCAGTTTACGTGGTAATAGCGGGCACGAGCAGTACTTC. The encoded protein is CASSLRGNSGHEQYF.

This clone was picked up one time. The V and J genes are TRBV29-1 and TRBJ2-7; 7 bases line up with TRBD1. J was trimmed by 3 bases and V by 1 base; bases with no gene match: 3. CDR3 size: 13 residues. Germline assignment: CDR1 SQVTM and CDR2 ANQGSEA. CDR3 protein: CSVEGDRDYEQYF. The CDR3 bases are TGCAGCGTTGAAGGAGACAGGGACTACGAGCAGTACTTC.

V is TRBV6-5 and J is TRBJ2-1; weak D call: TRBD2 (5 bases). V gave up 0 bases and J gave up 11 bases, with 8 bases separating them. Germline lookup yields CDR1 MNHEY and CDR2 SVGAGI. This CDR3 has 12 amino acids. The CDR3 nucleotides read TGTGCCAGCAGTTACTCCGAGGGAAAGCAGTTCTTC. Protein product: CASSYSEGKQFF.

V usage is TRBV24-1 and J usage is TRBJ1-5; D is unclear. Germline CDR1 is KGHDR and CDR2 is SFDVKD. V was clipped by 1 base and J by 6 bases, with 3 bases between them. The length of the CDR3 is 12 residues. The CDR3 DNA reads as TGTGCCACCAGTGATTTCAGTCAGCCCCAGCATTTT. Its protein is CATSDFSQPQHF.

This chain links TRBV12-3 or TRBV12-4 with TRBJ2-7; D is unresolved. Trimming cost V 4 bases and J 2 bases, with 9 bases left between them. CDR3 size: 13 residues. The CDR3 DNA reads TGTGCCAGCAGTTATGGGCTGACCTACGAGCAGTACTTC. It yields the protein CASSYGLTYEQYF.

The J gene is TRBJ2-7, the V gene TRBV6-1; TRBD1 matches at 10 bases. V gave up 3 bases and J gave up 6 bases; unmatched junction bases: 8. The CDR3 spans 15 residues. CDR1 and CDR2 from the germline V gene are MNHNS and SASEGT. The CDR3 is CASSELGTGVFEQYF. The CDR3, as DNA: TGTGCCAGCAGTGAGTTAGGGACAGGGGTTTTCGAGCAGTACTTC.

Turning to this clone: Other DNA variants within this sample encode the same CDR3. The chain combines TRBV29-1 with TRBJ2-2, with a possible D match to TRBD1 (5 bases). The V and J ends lost 6 bases and 1 base respectively, with 6 bases between them. This CDR3 has 12 residues. Germline V gene lookup returns CDR1 SQVTM and CDR2 ANQGSEA. The DNA of the CDR3 is TGCAGCGTAGGACAGAACACCGGGGAGCTGTTTTTT. Encoded protein: CSVGQNTGELFF.

This clone was found once. The chain has TRBV5-1 and TRBJ1-2; 7 nucleotides line up with TRBD1. The CDR3 has 15 amino acids. Germline V gene lookup returns CDR1 SGHRS and CDR2 YFSETQ. J was trimmed by 3 bases and V by 0 bases; bases with no gene match: 5. CDR3 DNA: TGCGCCAGCAGCTTGGATGGGGGACAGTACTATGGCTACACCTTC. Amino acids: CASSLDGGQYYGYTF.